The 30 T cell receptor beta chains presented below share a single source sample, sequenced in a study of blood T cells in healthy people across ages. Then a second PCR, running about 6 to 11 cycles, was carried out with a sample-barcoded 5' primer and a J-beta primer mix. One entry per CDR3 protein, called by TCRdb with MiXCR from the 5' RACE reads. The profile shows some 850,000 distinct CDR3 sequences, 20% to 30% of them singletons. The data were also submitted as part of a second study, on T cells of mothers and their children.

The specimen was blood. These receptors all stem from a boy between 5 and 17 years old in good health.

This chain connects TRBV11-2 to TRBJ1-1, with a tentative D call TRBD1 (6 bases). V was clipped by 5 bases and J by 2 bases, with 9 bases between them. The CDR3 runs to 13 residues. The germline V gene encodes CDR1 SGHAT and CDR2 FQNNGV. The CDR3 coding sequence is TGTGCCAGCAGCACAGGGAGAAACACTGAAGCTTTCTTT. It yields the protein CASSTGRNTEAFF. The whole variable domain, remainder taken from reference TRBV11-2 and TRBJ1-1, is EAGVAQSPRYKIIEKRQSVAFWCNPISGHATLYWYQQILGQGPKLLIQFQNNGVVDDSQLPKDRFSAERLKGVDSTLKIQPAKLEDSAVYLCASSTGRNTEAFFGQGTRLTVV.

The CDR3 region is CASSPRAGIGDTQYF. DNA of the CDR3: TGTGCCAGCAGTCCAAGGGCAGGGATCGGAGATACGCAGTATTTT. J is TRBJ2-3 and V is TRBV3-1; a weak D match, TRBD1 (5 bases). This CDR3 is 15 amino acids long. V was clipped by 6 bases and J by 5 bases, with 18 bases between them. Germline V gene data show CDR1 as LGHDT and CDR2 as YNNKEL (reference sequence).

As regards this clonotype: A junction end diverges from the germline sequence, so it may reflect a read error. V gene TRBV7-9 combines with J gene TRBJ1-2; D possibly corresponds to TRBD1 (5 bases). Per the germline V gene, CDR1 is SEHNR and CDR2 is FQNEAQ (reference sequence). The CDR3 loop spans 13 amino acids. The CDR3 protein is CASTLDRVYGSTF. CDR3 in DNA: TGTGCCAGCACCCTTGACAGAGTATATGGCTCCACCTTC.

The chain has TRBV11-1 and TRBJ2-1; tentative D call: TRBD1 (6 bases). This CDR3 is 14 amino acids long. The V end was cut by 2 bases, the J end by 5 bases, with 10 bases between. Looked up from germline, CDR1 is SGHAT and CDR2 is FQDESV (reference sequence). Written as DNA, the CDR3 is TGTGCCAGCAGCTTACCACAGGGTCACAATGAGCAGTTCTTC. It yields the protein CASSLPQGHNEQFF.

This chain uses TRBV4-2 with TRBJ2-1; TRBD2 aligns across 14 bases. V trimming: 4 bases; J trimming: 7 bases; junction bases outside the gene matches: 9. The V gene's germline CDR1 is LGHNA and CDR2 YNFKEQ. The CDR3 consists of 17 residues. CDR3 bases: TGTGCCAGCAGCCTCGGACTAGCGGGGGGTGCTAGGAATGAGCAGTTCTTC. It codes for CASSLGLAGGARNEQFF.

This chain links TRBV4-2 with TRBJ2-1, with TRBD2 identical over 8 bases. Germline V lookup: CDR1 LGHNA, CDR2 YNFKEQ. This CDR3 contains 15 residues. V shed 0 bases, J shed 4 bases, and the junction held 2 bases outside the gene matches. CDR3 nucleotides: TGTGCCAGCAGCCAAGATTTAGCGGGATACAATGAGCAGTTCTTC. Its protein is CASSQDLAGYNEQFF.

CDR3 DNA sequence: TGCAGTGCTAGAGAGTGGGAAGGATATCTAACTGAAGCTTTCTTT. Amino acid sequence: CSAREWEGYLTEAFF. V usage is TRBV20-1 and J usage is TRBJ1-1; D is unclear. The CDR3 is 15 amino acids. CDR1 DFQATT and CDR2 SNEGSKA come from the germline V gene (reference sequence). V shed 0 bases and J shed 5 bases, with 16 bases lying between them.

In this sample, this clonotype turned up a few times. This sequence joins TRBV20-1 and TRBJ2-5; 11 bases fit TRBD1. Germline values: CDR1 DFQATT, CDR2 SNEGSKA (reference sequence). The CDR3 contains 15 residues. V shed 4 bases and J 4 bases; nucleotides not matched to a gene: 8. The CDR3 protein is CSAIPGQGDGETQYF. CDR3 coding DNA: TGCAGTGCTATCCCGGGACAGGGGGATGGAGAGACCCAGTACTTC.

This chain connects TRBV20-1 to TRBJ2-7; D call uncertain. The length of the CDR3 is 13 residues. Trimming shortened V by 7 bases and J by 7 bases, and 20 bases separated the two germline ends. CDR1 and CDR2 from the germline V gene are DFQATT and SNEGSKA (reference sequence). The CDR3 here is CSVALDSRKEQYF. The DNA for the CDR3 is TGCAGTGTTGCATTAGACTCGCGTAAGGAGCAGTACTTC.

V is TRBV10-3 and J is TRBJ2-5; no definite D call. Germline values: CDR1 ENHRY, CDR2 SYGVKD. V lost 5 bases and J lost 0, with 7 bases in between. This CDR3 region has 13 residues. The CDR3 sequence: CAISQTDQETQYF. CDR3 DNA sequence: TGTGCCATCAGTCAAACAGACCAAGAGACCCAGTACTTC.

The chain links TRBV6-2 or TRBV6-3 to TRBJ2-6; 7 bases are shared with TRBD1. V dropped 5 bases and J dropped 4; count of bases not matched to a gene: 5. The CDR3 is made up of 15 amino acids. Germline values: CDR1 MNHEY, CDR2 SVGEGT. The CDR3 here is CASSTGQEGANVLTF. The CDR3 DNA reads as TGTGCCAGCAGTACCGGACAGGAGGGGGCCAACGTCCTGACTTTC.

This chain links TRBV12-3 or TRBV12-4 with TRBJ1-6; maybe TRBD1 (6 bases). Between the trimmed V and J ends, which lost 6 bases and 8 bases, there was a span of 14 bases. This CDR3 has 14 amino acids. The CDR3 coding sequence is TGTGCCAGCAGCTCCGGGACACTTTATTCACCCCTCCACTTT. Its translation is CASSSGTLYSPLHF.

The gene calls are TRBV7-9 and TRBJ2-5; 11 nucleotides agree with TRBD2. V dropped 3 bases and J dropped 5; count of bases not matched to a gene: 5. Germline V gives CDR1 SEHNR, CDR2 FQNEAQ (reference sequence). This CDR3 comprises 15 residues. CDR3 loop: CASSFDSGGDETQYF. In nucleotides, the CDR3 is TGTGCCAGCAGCTTTGATAGCGGGGGGGACGAGACCCAGTACTTC.

This clonotype was seen repeatedly, ten times or more. This chain joins TRBV2 and TRBJ2-4; D gene uncertain. The germline CDR1 and CDR2 sequences are SNHLY and FYNNEI. The CDR3 contains 12 residues. Trimming pared 5 bases from V and 7 bases from J, leaving 9 bases between. CDR3 sequence (DNA): TGTGCCAGCAGTCGCGATACCAACATTCAGTACTTC. It yields the protein CASSRDTNIQYF.

At least ten counts were recorded for this clonotype. The chain combines TRBV4-2 with TRBJ2-1, with D perhaps assigned TRBD1 or TRBD2 (5 bases each). This CDR3 is 11 amino acids long. Trimming left V 8 bases short and J 3 bases short, with 5 bases between. Looked up from germline, CDR1 is LGHNA and CDR2 is YNFKEQ. This CDR3 is CASGGYNEQFF. The CDR3 region has the DNA TGTGCCAGCGGGGGCTACAATGAGCAGTTCTTC.

Only a few counts were recorded for this clonotype. This chain uses TRBV29-1 with TRBJ2-3; D unclear. V was trimmed by 4 bases and J by 2 bases, leaving 16 bases between them. From germline, CDR1 is SQVTM and CDR2 ANQGSEA. The CDR3 consists of 15 residues. The CDR3: CSVAPLGSLTDTQYF. In DNA form, the CDR3 reads TGCAGCGTTGCCCCACTCGGTTCTCTCACAGATACGCAGTATTTT.

This clonotype was seen a handful of times. The CDR3 is CASRPGTGGQETQYF. In DNA form, the CDR3 reads TGTGCCAGCAGACCTGGGACAGGGGGCCAAGAGACCCAGTACTTC. V gene TRBV6-5 combines with J gene TRBJ2-5; 11 bases match TRBD1. CDR1 is MNHEY, CDR2 SVGAGI, per germline. The ends lost 6 bases at V and 1 base at J; junction bases unmatched: 4. This CDR3 is built from 15 residues.

The V call is TRBV5-1, the J call TRBJ2-2, with D possibly TRBD2 on 5 matching bases. Germline V gene lookup returns CDR1 SGHRS and CDR2 YFSETQ. CDR3 length equals 17 residues. V lost 0 bases and J lost 4, with 16 bases in between. The CDR3: CASSLEALNAGTGELFF. Written as DNA, the CDR3 is TGCGCCAGCAGCTTGGAGGCGTTAAACGCGGGCACCGGGGAGCTGTTTTTT.

This clonotype came up a few times. The gene calls are TRBV2 and TRBJ1-6; D gene ambiguous. V was cut by 6 bases and J by 14 bases, with 23 bases left in between. CDR1 is SNHLY and CDR2 is FYNNEI in the germline V gene. The CDR3 length is 15 residues. Written as DNA, the CDR3 is TGTGCCAGCAGGCCCACCACGTCCGAATCAAGCGCCCTCCACTTT. Amino acid sequence: CASRPTTSESSALHF.

The J gene is TRBJ1-3, the V gene TRBV10-3, with D perhaps matching TRBD1 (5 bases). The CDR3 has 13 residues. The germline V gene has CDR1 ENHRY and CDR2 SYGVKD. Trimming removed 7 bases from V and 0 bases from J, with 7 bases in between. The CDR3 sequence: CAITQGSGNTIYF. CDR3 coding DNA: TGTGCCATCACCCAGGGCTCTGGAAACACCATATATTTT.

The table lists this clonotype with many counts. This rearrangement joins TRBV5-1 to TRBJ1-4, with D perhaps matching TRBD1 (6 bases). The CDR3 length is 18 residues. Trimming cost V 6 bases and J 0 bases, with 21 bases left between them. The V gene's germline CDR1 is SGHRS and CDR2 YFSETQ. For the CDR3, the DNA is TGCGCCAGCAACCTAGGGGGGGGACCTCGAGCAACTAATGAAAAACTGTTTTTT. Protein: CASNLGGGPRATNEKLFF.

This clonotype came up a few times. The chain couples TRBV7-9 to TRBJ1-5; 7 positions match TRBD1. This CDR3 is 14 amino acids long. The V gene end was trimmed by 3 bases and the J gene end by 6 bases; junction bases not matched to a gene: 5. Germline V gene lookup returns CDR1 SEHNR and CDR2 FQNEAQ (reference sequence). CDR3 sequence: CASSFDRASQPQHF. The CDR3 DNA reads as TGTGCCAGCAGCTTTGACAGGGCCAGTCAGCCCCAGCATTTT. The full variable domain, with the rest looked up from reference TRBV7-9 and TRBJ1-5, is DTGVSQNPRHKITKRGQNVTFRCDPISEHNRLYWYRQTLGQGPEFLTYFQNEAQLEKSRLLSDRFSAERPKGSFSTLEIQRTEQGDSAMYLCASSFDRASQPQHFGDGTRLSIL.

This clonotype has just a few counts. The chain carries TRBV20-1 and TRBJ2-1, with a weak D call TRBD1 (7 bases). The germline V and J ends were trimmed by 2 bases and 4 bases, with 21 bases remaining between them. This CDR3 is built from 17 residues. The V gene's germline CDR1 is DFQATT and CDR2 SNEGSKA (reference sequence). CDR3 bases: TGCAGTGCTAGACATCCCACCGGAGGGGGCCATTACAATGAGCAGTTCTTC. Amino acids: CSARHPTGGGHYNEQFF.

This clonotype was seen more than once but under ten times. In nucleotides, the CDR3 is TGTGCCAGCTCAGGGGATATCCAAGAGACCCAGTACTTC. Translated, it gives CASSGDIQETQYF. The chain recombines TRBV18 with TRBJ2-5; D is ambiguous. The CDR3 sequence is 13 residues long. In germline, CDR1 is KGHSH, CDR2 LQKENI. V lost 5 bases and J lost 1, with 8 bases in between.

The V gene is TRBV29-1, the J gene TRBJ1-1; D may be TRBD1 (6 bases). This CDR3 contains 15 residues. The V end lost 4 bases, the J end lost 4 bases, and 19 bases lay between the germline ends. CDR1 and CDR2 (germline): SQVTM, ANQGSEA. The CDR3 loop reads CSVGPVGGESTEAFF. In nucleotides, the CDR3 is TGCAGCGTTGGCCCGGTGGGGGGCGAGAGCACTGAAGCTTTCTTT. Drawing the rest from reference TRBV29-1 and TRBJ1-1, the complete variable domain is SAVISQKPSRDICQRGTSLTIQCQVDSQVTMMFWYRQQPGQSLTLIATANQGSEATYESGFVIDKFPISRPNLTFSTLTVSNMSPEDSSIYLCSVGPVGGESTEAFFGQGTRLTVV.

The chain joins TRBV2 to TRBJ2-5; the D gene is possibly TRBD2 (6 bases). The J call is uncertain, as TRBJ2-1 better fits the DNA end. CDR1 and CDR2 (germline): SNHLY, FYNNEI. This CDR3 is 14 amino acids long. The chain's CDR3 is CASSRDSFYNEQFF. The CDR3 nucleotides read TGTGCCAGCAGTCGGGACTCGTTCTACAATGAGCAGTTCTTC.

The CDR3 bases are TGTGCCAGCAGTTTAGCGTGGTCGGAATCCTACAATGAGCAGTTCTTC. Translated: CASSLAWSESYNEQFF. This chain links TRBV12-3 or TRBV12-4 with TRBJ2-1; D remains ambiguous. The CDR3 is 16 amino acids. Trimming stripped 0 bases from V and 1 base from J, with 10 bases between.

This chain links TRBV5-1 with TRBJ1-1, with 7 bases identical to TRBD1. V lost 2 bases and J lost 0; bases outside the gene matches: 7. The CDR3 runs to 16 residues. The germline CDR1 and CDR2 sequences are SGHRS and YFSETQ. DNA for the CDR3: TGCGCCAGCAGCTTAACAGGGGCTAGGATGAACACTGAAGCTTTCTTT. This codes for CASSLTGARMNTEAFF. The full variable domain, with the rest looked up from reference TRBV5-1 and TRBJ1-1, is KAGVTQTPRYLIKTRGQQVTLSCSPISGHRSVSWYQQTPGQGLQFLFEYFSETQRNKGNFPGRFSGRQFSNSRSEMNVSTLELGDSALYLCASSLTGARMNTEAFFGQGTRLTVV.

A few counts support this clonotype. With a much larger clone just one base away, this may be a read error. The chain recombines TRBV7-9 with TRBJ2-7; TRBD2 matches at 7 bases. The CDR3 spans 13 residues. Germline CDR1 is SEHNR and CDR2 is FQNEAQ (reference sequence). The CDR3 coding sequence is TGTGCCAGCAATGGGGGAGGGTCCTACGAGCAGCACTTC. Translated: CASNGGGSYEQHF.

The CDR3 region is CASSQETGDSYEQYF. CDR3 DNA sequence: TGCGCCAGCAGCCAGGAGACAGGGGACTCCTACGAGCAGTACTTC. The chain couples TRBV4-1 to TRBJ2-7, with 8 positions matching TRBD1. J lost 0 bases, V lost 3 bases, and 4 bases had no gene match. The CDR3 length is 15 residues. In germline, CDR1 is MGHRA, CDR2 YSYEKL.